This T cell receptor (beta chain) stems from a study of blood T cell repertoires in COVID-19. Turning to the study itself: Samples came from the United States, Italy and Spain, spanning acute and convalescent COVID-19. Sources were T cells, B-cell-depleted T cells, or PBMCs; the material itself was cDNA or gDNA.

Per the authors' pipeline: Amplifying reference gene primers gave estimates of nucleated cell counts. Some clones are missing from TCRdb's copy, which holds only in-frame ones; the method was immunoSEQ multiplex PCR. D and trimming were read from the DNA, whereas the V and J calls and clone size are those reported in that table. The table records approximately 100,000 clones, more than 65% of them present only once. CDR3 length: 14 residues. CDR1 and CDR2 from the germline V gene are SNHLY and FYNNEI. The J segment lost 1 base and the V segment lost 7 bases, leaving 4 bases of the junction unmatched.

This chain connects TRBV2 to TRBJ2-5; TRBD1 agrees at 9 bases. The source of this sequence is a man in his sixties with acute or convalescent COVID-19. Sequenced: peripheral blood. CDR3 sequence reads: CASNDRGGQETQYF. Written as DNA, the CDR3 is TGTGCCAGCAACGACAGGGGGGGCCAAGAGACCCAGTACTTC. Variable domain in full (rest from reference TRBV2 and TRBJ2-5): EPEVTQTPSHQVTQMGQEVILRCVPISNHLYFYWYRQILGQKVEFLVSFYNNEISEKSEIFDDQFSVERPDGSNFTLKIRSTKLEDSAMYFCASNDRGGQETQYFGPGTRLLVL.